These 21 T cell receptor beta chains came from one sample sequenced in a study of human T cells and chemical hapten exposure (dated by TCRdb to the early 2020s). The receptor library was made with RACE. Sequenced on a NextSeq 500. In TCRdb, the public reads were trimmed at Q25 with fastp and aligned with MiXCR, with productive beta chains retained. Each entry is one CDR3 protein sequence, shown with its most common DNA and genes. The sample table contains tens of thousands of distinct CDR3 sequences; only one count was recorded for just under 9% of them. Jointly, the top ten make up 2.9% of the sample. Explained via the paper, the time point label denotes: healthy volunteer bleed at 2 weeks. Total RNA was extracted from unfractionated whole blood collected in Tempus Blood RNA tubes. The source material was whole blood. These receptors were collected from a female donor in good health. Some clones in this sample may be carry-over from other donors' samples.

This clonotype appeared a few times. The V gene is TRBV7-2, the J gene TRBJ2-7, with 12 bases that match TRBD2. J lost 3 bases, V lost 4 bases, and 7 bases had no gene match. Germline CDR1 and CDR2: SGHTA and FQGNSA. The CDR3 loop spans 16 amino acids. The CDR3 protein is CASSSSGTSGFYEQYF. The CDR3 DNA sequence: TGTGCCAGCAGCTCCTCGGGGACTAGCGGGTTCTACGAGCAGTACTTC.

In its sample, this clonotype was seen a few times. The chain links TRBV19 to TRBJ2-3; TRBD1 is a possible D gene (6 bases). The germline CDR1 and CDR2 sequences are LNHDA and SQIVND (reference sequence). The CDR3 runs 15 residues. V lost 4 bases to trimming and J lost 1 base, with 12 bases between them. For the CDR3, the DNA is TGTGCCAGTAGTACCAGGGGCCGAGGCACAGATACGCAGTATTTT. It codes for CASSTRGRGTDTQYF.

This sequence joins TRBV6-1 and TRBJ2-3; 9 nucleotides align to TRBD2. The junction had 5 bases not matched to a gene; V was cut back by 3 bases and J by 4 bases. Germline lookup yields CDR1 MNHNS and CDR2 SASEGT. The CDR3 is made up of 15 amino acids. CDR3 region: CASSETRLAADTQYF. CDR3 in DNA: TGTGCCAGCAGTGAGACCCGACTAGCGGCAGATACGCAGTATTTT.

With respect to this clonotype: With a much larger clone just one base away, this may be a read error. This chain joins TRBV7-2 and TRBJ2-2; 7 nucleotides agree with TRBD2. The CDR3 consists of 17 residues. Losses at the gene ends were 5 bases for V and 4 bases for J; bases not matched to a gene: 13. Germline CDR1 and CDR2: SGHTA and FQGNSA. The CDR3 protein is CASSPSYAGEGTGELFF. CDR3 bases: TGTGCCAGCAGCCCCTCTTATGCGGGAGAGGGCACCGGGGAGCTGTTTTTT.

This clonotype was detected only a few times. J is TRBJ2-7 and V is TRBV20-1; D gene unclear. The CDR3 is 13 amino acids. V lost 2 bases and J 3 bases, leaving 11 bases between the germline ends. CDR1 and CDR2 (germline): DFQATT, SNEGSKA (reference sequence). The CDR3 reads CSARSDNFYEQYF. The DNA for the CDR3 is TGCAGTGCTAGAAGCGATAACTTCTACGAGCAGTACTTC.

This clonotype appeared once. V usage is TRBV7-9 and J usage is TRBJ2-4, with a tentative D call TRBD1 (5 bases). The CDR3 sequence is 16 residues long. The germline gives CDR1 SEHNR, CDR2 FQNEAQ (reference sequence). Trimming removed 0 bases from V and 0 bases from J, with 9 bases in between. This chain's CDR3 is CASSLAAGIAKNIQYF. The DNA for the CDR3 is TGTGCCAGCAGCTTAGCGGCAGGGATAGCCAAAAACATTCAGTACTTC.

In its sample, this clonotype was seen many times. The V and J genes are TRBV6-4 and TRBJ2-3, with D unresolved. V was clipped by 0 bases and J by 6 bases, with 4 bases between them. Germline CDR1 is MRHNA and CDR2 is SNTAGT. The CDR3 contains 12 residues. CDR3 bases: TGTGCCAGCAGTGACTCAGCGGATACGCAGTATTTT. It translates to CASSDSADTQYF.

On this clonotype: One end of the junction is discordant with germline, which a read error may explain. The rearrangement links TRBV12-3 or TRBV12-4 to TRBJ2-7; 7 bases agree with TRBD1. CDR3 length: 13 amino acids. The CDR3 here is CASSLVGSGQRPF. CDR3 sequence (DNA): TGTGCCAGCAGTTTAGTAGGGTCGGGACAGAGACCCTTC.

This clonotype was recorded a few times. The rearrangement links TRBV20-1 to TRBJ2-6; TRBD2 might be the D (6 bases). This CDR3 is built from 15 residues. V gave up 1 base and J gave up 2 bases, with 9 bases separating them. Germline loops: CDR1 DFQATT, CDR2 SNEGSKA (reference sequence). CDR3 nucleotide sequence: TGCAGTGCTAGAGTTGGAGGGACTGGGGCCAACGTCCTGACTTTC. Encoded protein: CSARVGGTGANVLTF.

This clonotype was found a few times. V usage is TRBV7-9 and J usage is TRBJ2-5; 10 nucleotides match TRBD1. Trimming removed 5 bases from V and 4 bases from J; junction bases left unmatched: 4. From germline, CDR1 is SEHNR and CDR2 FQNEAQ (reference sequence). There are 14 residues in the CDR3. The CDR3 sequence is CASSGRQGAETQYF. In DNA form, the CDR3 reads TGTGCCAGCAGCGGTCGACAGGGGGCAGAGACCCAGTACTTC.

This clonotype was detected ten times or more. The gene calls are TRBV20-1 and TRBJ2-3; 8 nucleotides agree with TRBD2. This CDR3 region has 14 residues. V was pared by 3 bases and J by 2 bases, with 4 bases of the junction left unmatched. The V gene's germline CDR1 is DFQATT and CDR2 SNEGSKA (reference sequence). CDR3 bases: TGCAGTGCTAGCATTAGCGGGGTCACAGATACGCAGTATTTT. Translated, it gives CSASISGVTDTQYF.

V gene TRBV3-1 combines with J gene TRBJ2-2, with D perhaps matching TRBD2 (5 bases). This CDR3 has 16 residues. Germline CDR1 LGHDT, CDR2 YNNKEL (reference sequence). Trimming cost V 0 bases and J 3 bases, with 11 bases left between them. The CDR3 loop reads CASSQETGRDTGELFF. The DNA of the CDR3 is TGTGCCAGCAGCCAAGAGACGGGAAGGGACACCGGGGAGCTGTTTTTT.

A word on this clonotype: A single base separates this from a much larger clone, so it may be a read error. This chain joins TRBV20-1 and TRBJ2-1; a possible D gene is TRBD2 (5 bases). Germline lookup yields CDR1 DFQATT and CDR2 SNEGSKA (reference sequence). CDR3 length: 14 residues. CDR3: CNARDGSSYNEQFF. The CDR3 coding sequence is TGCAATGCTAGAGATGGGAGCTCCTACAATGAGCAGTTCTTC.

This clonotype was seen a handful of times. This chain uses TRBV6-6 with TRBJ2-3, with a possible D match to TRBD2 (5 bases). The germline gives CDR1 MNHNY, CDR2 SVGAGI (reference sequence). Trimming took 7 bases from V and 2 from J, leaving 16 bases between them. CDR3 length: 15 amino acids. CDR3 sequence (DNA): TGTGCCAGCACCGCCCACTCCCGGGACACAGATACGCAGTATTTT. Its protein is CASTAHSRDTDTQYF.

This clonotype occurred a few times. The rearrangement links TRBV5-6 to TRBJ1-2; 12 positions match TRBD1. Per the germline V gene, CDR1 is SGHDT and CDR2 is YYEEEE. CDR3 length equals 13 residues. V lost 9 bases, J lost 4 bases, and 4 bases stayed unmatched. CDR3 nucleotides: TGTGCCACCGGGACAGGGGGCCTCTATGGCTACACCTTC. Translated, it gives CATGTGGLYGYTF.

This clonotype was counted a single time. Possible read error: a much larger clone is one base away. The gene calls are TRBV25-1 and TRBJ2-4, with 7 bases matching TRBD1. Germline CDR1 MGHDK, CDR2 SYGVNS. The CDR3 totals 16 residues. CDR3 DNA sequence: TGTGCCAGCAGTGGGACCGACAGGGTAGCCGAAAACATTCAGTACTTC. It yields the protein CASSGTDRVAENIQYF.

The chain uses TRBV28 and TRBJ1-1; D uncertain. V shed 3 bases and J shed 1 base, with 9 bases lying between them. There are 14 residues in the CDR3. The germline CDR1 and CDR2 sequences are MDHEN and SYDVKM. This chain's CDR3 is CASSFRSPNTEAFF. The CDR3 DNA is TGTGCCAGCAGTTTCCGGTCACCGAACACTGAAGCTTTCTTT. The full variable domain, rest sourced from reference TRBV28 and TRBJ1-1, is DVKVTQSSRYLVKRTGEKVFLECVQDMDHENMFWYRQDPGLGLRLIYFSYDVKMKEKGDIPEGYSVSREKKERFSLILESASTNQTSMYLCASSFRSPNTEAFFGQGTRLTVV.

The genes are TRBV12-5 and TRBJ2-5; no clear D. The CDR3 is 18 amino acids. With 4 bases removed from V and 5 bases from J, the gap between germline ends came to 26 bases. Germline loops: CDR1 LGHNT, CDR2 FRNRAP. CDR3 residues: CASGSSGLLGIRSETQYF. The DNA for the CDR3 is TGTGCTAGTGGTTCTAGTGGGTTGTTAGGTATTCGGAGCGAGACCCAGTACTTC.

This clonotype was seen a few times. The chain has TRBV9 and TRBJ2-6; TRBD1 agrees at 7 bases. Germline lookup yields CDR1 SGDLS and CDR2 YYNGEE. The CDR3 length is 17 residues. Germline trimming cut 9 bases from V and 0 bases from J; bases unmatched to any gene: 12. CDR3 sequence reads: CATTPGQSSSGANVLTF. CDR3 in DNA: TGTGCCACCACGCCGGGACAGTCTTCCTCTGGGGCCAACGTCCTGACTTTC.

The chain employs TRBV5-1 and TRBJ2-2; D gene uncertain. The CDR3 contains 14 residues. Germline assignment: CDR1 SGHRS and CDR2 YFSETQ. With 2 bases removed from V and 9 bases from J, the gap between germline ends came to 14 bases. CDR3 amino acids: CASSLDGRHRELFF. The CDR3 nucleotides are TGCGCCAGCAGCTTAGACGGCAGACACCGGGAGCTGTTTTTT.

The J gene is TRBJ1-1, the V gene TRBV5-1, with 7 nucleotides matching TRBD1. The CDR3 is 16 residues long. Trimming cost V 0 bases and J 0 bases; bases outside gene matches: 5. Germline-derived CDR1 and CDR2 are SGHRS and YFSETQ. The CDR3 nucleotides are TGCGCCAGCAGCTTGGCGGGACAGACCATGAACACTGAAGCTTTCTTT. It translates to CASSLAGQTMNTEAFF.